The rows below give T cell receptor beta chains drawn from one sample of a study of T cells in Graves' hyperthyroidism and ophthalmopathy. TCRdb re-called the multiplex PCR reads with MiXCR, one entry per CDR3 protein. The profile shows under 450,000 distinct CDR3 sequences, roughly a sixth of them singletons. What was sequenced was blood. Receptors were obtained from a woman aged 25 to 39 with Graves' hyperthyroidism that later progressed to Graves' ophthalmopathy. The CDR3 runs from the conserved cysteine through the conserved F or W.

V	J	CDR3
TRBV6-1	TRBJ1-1	CASSEFQGLNTEAFF
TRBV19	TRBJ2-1	CASSIMGLSYNEQFF
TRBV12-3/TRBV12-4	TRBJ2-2	CASSPTEGPGELFF
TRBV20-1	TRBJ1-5	CSAAPGRIIIDQPQHF
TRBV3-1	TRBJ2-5	CASSPLLGGFETQYF
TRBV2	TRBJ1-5	CASSGGQHSNQPQHF
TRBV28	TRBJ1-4	CASSPGQGGLLGEKLFF
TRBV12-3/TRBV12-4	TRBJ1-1	CASSQWTGVEAFF
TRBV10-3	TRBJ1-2	CATHNGAGFDYGYTF
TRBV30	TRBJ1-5	CAWSVLGGQPQHF
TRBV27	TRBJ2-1	CASSSSLNNEQFF
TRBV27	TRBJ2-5	CASSLRAGGQQETQYF
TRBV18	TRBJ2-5	CASSPVSAAQETQYF
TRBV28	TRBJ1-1	CASIGWTEAFF
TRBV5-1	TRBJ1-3	CASSLVGSQGPGNTIYF
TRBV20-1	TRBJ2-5	CSARDPRDTQETQYF
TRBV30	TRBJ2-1	CAWSVLRLQFF
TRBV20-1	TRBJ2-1	CSARPGGVLIEQFF
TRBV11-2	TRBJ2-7	CASSGRVYEQYF
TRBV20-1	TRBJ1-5	CSARDEIGGSGGNQPQHF
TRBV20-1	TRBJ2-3	CSAPGRLAGPSSDTQYF
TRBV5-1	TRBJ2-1	CASSLWEPTDNEQFF
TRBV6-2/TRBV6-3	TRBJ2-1	CASSGVSGGLYNEQFF
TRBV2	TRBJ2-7	CASSVERAYEQYF